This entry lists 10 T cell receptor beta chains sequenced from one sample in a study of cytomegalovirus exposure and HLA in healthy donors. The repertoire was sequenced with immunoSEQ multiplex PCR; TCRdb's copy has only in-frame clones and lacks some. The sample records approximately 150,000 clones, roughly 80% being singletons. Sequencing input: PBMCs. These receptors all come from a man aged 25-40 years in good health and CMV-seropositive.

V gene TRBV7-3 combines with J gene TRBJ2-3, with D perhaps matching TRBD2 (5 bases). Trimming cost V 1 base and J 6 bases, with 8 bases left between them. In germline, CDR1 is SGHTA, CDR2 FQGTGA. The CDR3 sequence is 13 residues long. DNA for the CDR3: TGTGCCAGCAGCTTAAGGTGGGAGGATACGCAGTATTTT. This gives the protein CASSLRWEDTQYF.

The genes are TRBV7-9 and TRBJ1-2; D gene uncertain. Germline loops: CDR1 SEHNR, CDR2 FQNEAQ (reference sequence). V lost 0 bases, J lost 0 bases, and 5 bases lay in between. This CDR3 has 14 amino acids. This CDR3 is CASSLATPNYGYTF. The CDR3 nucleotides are TGTGCCAGCAGCTTAGCGACACCTAACTATGGCTACACCTTC.

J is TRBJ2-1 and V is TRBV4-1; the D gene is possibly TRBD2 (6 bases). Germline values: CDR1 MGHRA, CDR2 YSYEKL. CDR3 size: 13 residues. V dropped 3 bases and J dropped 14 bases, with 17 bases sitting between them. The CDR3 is CASSQVEMEREFF. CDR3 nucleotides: TGCGCCAGCAGCCAGGTAGAGATGGAGCGGGAGTTCTTC.

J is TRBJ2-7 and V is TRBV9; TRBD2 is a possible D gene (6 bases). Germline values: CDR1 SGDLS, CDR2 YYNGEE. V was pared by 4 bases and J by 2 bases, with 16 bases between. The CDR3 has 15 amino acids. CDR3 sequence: CASSPAGLATYEQYF. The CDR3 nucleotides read TGTGCCAGCAGCCCAGCAGGGCTAGCGACCTACGAGCAGTACTTC.

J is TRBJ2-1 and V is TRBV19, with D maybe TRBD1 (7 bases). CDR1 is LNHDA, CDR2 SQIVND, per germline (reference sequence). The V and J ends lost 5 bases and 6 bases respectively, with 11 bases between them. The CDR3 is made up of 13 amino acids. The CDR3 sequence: CASSPQGGNEQFF. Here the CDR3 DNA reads TGTGCCAGTAGTCCCCAGGGGGGCAATGAGCAGTTCTTC.

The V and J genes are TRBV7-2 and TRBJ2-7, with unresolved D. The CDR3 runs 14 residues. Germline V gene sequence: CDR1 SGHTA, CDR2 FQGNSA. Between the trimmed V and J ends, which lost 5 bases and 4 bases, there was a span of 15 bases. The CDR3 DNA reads TGTGCCAGCAGCCATATAGGCTTCGGGTACGAGCAGTACTTC. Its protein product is CASSHIGFGYEQYF.

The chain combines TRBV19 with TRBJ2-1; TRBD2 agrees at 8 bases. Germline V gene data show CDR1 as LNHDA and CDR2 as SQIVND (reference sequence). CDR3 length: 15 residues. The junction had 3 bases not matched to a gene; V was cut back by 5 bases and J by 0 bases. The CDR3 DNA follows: TGTGCCAGTAGTCCCAGCGGGAGCTCCTACAATGAGCAGTTCTTC. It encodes CASSPSGSSYNEQFF. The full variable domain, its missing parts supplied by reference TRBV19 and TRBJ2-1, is DGGITQSPKYLFRKEGQNVTLSCEQNLNHDAMYWYRQDPGQGLRLIYYSQIVNDFQKGDIAEGYSVSREKKESFPLTVTSAQKNPTAFYLCASSPSGSSYNEQFFGPGTRLTVL.

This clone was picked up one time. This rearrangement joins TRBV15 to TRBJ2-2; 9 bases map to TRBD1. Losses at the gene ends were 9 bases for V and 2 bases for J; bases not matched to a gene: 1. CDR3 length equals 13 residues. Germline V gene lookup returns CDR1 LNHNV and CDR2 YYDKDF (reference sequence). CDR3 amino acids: CATDRGNTGELFF. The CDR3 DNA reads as TGTGCCACGGACAGGGGAAACACCGGGGAGCTGTTTTTT. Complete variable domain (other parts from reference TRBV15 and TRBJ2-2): DAMVIQNPRYQVTQFGKPVTLSCSQTLNHNVMYWYQQKSSQAPKLLFHYYDKDFNNEADTPDNFQSRRPNTSFCFLDIRSPGLGDTAMYLCATDRGNTGELFFGEGSRLTVL.

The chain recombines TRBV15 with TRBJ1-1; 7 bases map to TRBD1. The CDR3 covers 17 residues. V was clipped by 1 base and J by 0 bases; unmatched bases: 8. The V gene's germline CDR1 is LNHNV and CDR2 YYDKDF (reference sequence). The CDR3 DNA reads TGTGCCACCAGCAGAGGACCGGGACAGTCCATGAACACTGAAGCTTTCTTT. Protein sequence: CATSRGPGQSMNTEAFF. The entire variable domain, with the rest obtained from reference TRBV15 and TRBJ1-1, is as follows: DAMVIQNPRYQVTQFGKPVTLSCSQTLNHNVMYWYQQKSSQAPKLLFHYYDKDFNNEADTPDNFQSRRPNTSFCFLDIRSPGLGDTAMYLCATSRGPGQSMNTEAFFGQGTRLTVV.

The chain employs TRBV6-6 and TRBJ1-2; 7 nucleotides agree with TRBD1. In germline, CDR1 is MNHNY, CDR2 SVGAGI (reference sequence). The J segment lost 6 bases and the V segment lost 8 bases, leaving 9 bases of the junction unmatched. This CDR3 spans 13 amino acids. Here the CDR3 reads CASRWEDRDGYTF. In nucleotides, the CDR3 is TGTGCCAGCCGCTGGGAAGACAGGGATGGCTACACCTTC.